The 18 T cell receptor beta chains reported below all come from one sample, sequenced in a study of T cells in Graves' hyperthyroidism and ophthalmopathy. Amplification yielded TCR beta CDR3 regions, with RNA transcripts as the source. An initial round of RT-PCR targeting the TCR CDR3 relied on the HTBI primer set. TCRdb used MiXCR to reprocess the multiplex PCR reads, holding one entry per CDR3 protein. This repertoire shows hundreds of thousands of distinct CDR3 sequences, around 15% found once; its top ten account for roughly 10%. The sample consisted of blood. The receptors here all came from a young woman with Graves' hyperthyroidism.

This clonotype was seen ten or more times. The chain is built from TRBV2 and TRBJ2-5; maybe TRBD1 (5 bases). Looked up from germline, CDR1 is SNHLY and CDR2 is FYNNEI. V dropped 8 bases and J dropped 1 base, with 8 bases sitting between them. The CDR3 is 12 residues long. DNA for the CDR3: TGTGCCAGCCTGACAGTCCAAGAGACCCAGTACTTC. Translation: CASLTVQETQYF.

This clonotype was seen ten or more times. This chain joins TRBV7-2 and TRBJ2-4; maybe TRBD2 (6 bases). Per germline, CDR1 SGHTA and CDR2 FQGNSA. The V and J ends lost 3 bases and 7 bases respectively, with 16 bases between them. CDR3 size: 15 residues. The CDR3 sequence: CASSFGGTVVNIQYF. CDR3 nucleotides: TGTGCCAGCAGCTTCGGAGGGACTGTCGTGAACATTCAGTACTTC.

The chain couples TRBV20-1 to TRBJ1-1; D may be TRBD1 (6 bases). V was cut by 3 bases and J by 1 base, with 12 bases left in between. CDR3 length equals 14 residues. Per the germline V gene, CDR1 is DFQATT and CDR2 is SNEGSKA (reference sequence). CDR3 DNA sequence: TGCAGTGCTAGGCGGGGGCAAGGGAACACTGAAGCTTTCTTT. Its protein product is CSARRGQGNTEAFF.

This clonotype was recorded many times. The chain joins TRBV20-1 to TRBJ2-3; 9 bases align to TRBD2. CDR3 length: 15 amino acids. In germline, CDR1 is DFQATT, CDR2 SNEGSKA (reference sequence). V dropped 1 base and J dropped 3; count of bases not matched to a gene: 5. The CDR3 sequence: CSARVSSGKTDTQYF. The CDR3 nucleotides are TGCAGTGCTAGAGTTTCTAGCGGGAAAACAGATACGCAGTATTTT.

A few counts support this clonotype. V and J are TRBV29-1 and TRBJ2-7, with TRBD1 matching 9 bases. Germline assignment: CDR1 SQVTM and CDR2 ANQGSEA. J was trimmed by 3 bases and V by 6 bases; bases with no gene match: 9. The CDR3 is 14 residues long. The CDR3 sequence is CSVSRDREVYEQYF. For the CDR3, the DNA is TGCAGCGTGAGCCGGGACAGGGAGGTCTACGAGCAGTACTTC.

In its sample, this clonotype was seen many times. The genes are TRBV20-1 and TRBJ1-1; weak D call: TRBD1 (6 bases). Trimming removed 4 bases at V and 5 bases at J, with 20 bases between. CDR1 DFQATT and CDR2 SNEGSKA come from the germline V gene (reference sequence). This CDR3 is built from 15 residues. CDR3 region: CSATEQGPAGTEAFF. The CDR3 DNA reads as TGCAGTGCTACTGAACAGGGTCCCGCTGGGACTGAAGCTTTCTTT.

This clonotype has only a few counts. This chain links TRBV12-3 or TRBV12-4 with TRBJ2-1, with D unclear. Trimming removed 7 bases at V and 6 bases at J, with 13 bases between. This CDR3 has 13 residues. The CDR3 here is CASTQDETNEQFF. The CDR3 DNA reads as TGTGCCAGCACCCAGGACGAGACCAATGAGCAGTTCTTC.

There are many counts of this clonotype. The chain links TRBV7-2 to TRBJ1-2; D is uncertain. The V end was cut by 1 base, the J end by 8 bases, with 11 bases between. The CDR3 has 13 residues. From germline, CDR1 is SGHTA and CDR2 FQGNSA. CDR3 sequence: CASSLGTIRGYTF. In DNA form, the CDR3 reads TGTGCCAGCAGCTTAGGGACTATCCGGGGCTACACCTTC.

This clonotype was seen repeatedly, ten times or more. The chain uses TRBV13 and TRBJ2-7; no definite D call. Germline V CDR1 and CDR2: PRHDT, FYEKMQ (reference sequence). The CDR3 is 16 amino acids. Trimming left V 5 bases short and J 2 bases short, with 19 bases between. CDR3 DNA: TGTGCCAGCAGCCTACGGGTAGCTTCCGACCCCTACGAGCAGTACTTC. Translated, it gives CASSLRVASDPYEQYF. Looking up the rest from reference TRBV13 and TRBJ2-7 gives the full variable domain: AAGVIQSPRHLIKEKRETATLKCYPIPRHDTVYWYQQGPGQDPQFLISFYEKMQSDKGSIPDRFSAQQFSDYHSELNMSSLELGDSALYFCASSLRVASDPYEQYFGPGTRLTVT.

The rearrangement joins TRBV28 to TRBJ2-7, with unresolved D. V lost 2 bases and J lost 0, with 8 bases in between. The CDR3 consists of 14 residues. Germline V gene data show CDR1 as MDHEN and CDR2 as SYDVKM. CDR3 loop: CASSLLGYSYEQYF. In DNA, the CDR3 is TGTGCCAGCAGTTTACTTGGCTACTCCTACGAGCAGTACTTC.

This clonotype was detected ten times or more. J is TRBJ1-1 and V is TRBV7-6; 7 bases fit TRBD1. The CDR3 sequence is 16 residues long. The V gene's germline CDR1 is SGHVS and CDR2 FNYEAQ. Trimming at V came to 1 base and at J to 0 bases, leaving 5 bases not matched to a gene. The CDR3 DNA reads as TGTGCCAGCAGCTTAGGGGGGACAGCTCTGAACACTGAAGCTTTCTTT. Residues: CASSLGGTALNTEAFF. The variable domain in full, completed from reference TRBV7-6 and TRBJ1-1, reads GAGVSQSPRYKVTKRGQDVALRCDPISGHVSLYWYRQALGQGPEFLTYFNYEAQQDKSGLPNDRFSAERPEGSISTLTIQRTEQRDSAMYRCASSLGGTALNTEAFFGQGTRLTVV.

This clonotype was recorded a few times. The chain combines TRBV7-9 with TRBJ2-1; TRBD2 matches at 10 bases. V lost 8 bases to trimming and J lost 7 bases; unmatched junction nucleotides: 11. CDR1 and CDR2 (germline): SEHNR, FQNEAQ (reference sequence). This CDR3 has 15 amino acids. The CDR3 is CASGRAGGPLNEQFF. The CDR3 nucleotides are TGTGCCAGCGGGAGAGCGGGAGGGCCCTTAAATGAGCAGTTCTTC. Full variable domain (remainder filled in from reference TRBV7-9 and TRBJ2-1): DTGVSQNPRHKITKRGQNVTFRCDPISEHNRLYWYRQTLGQGPEFLTYFQNEAQLEKSRLLSDRFSAERPKGSFSTLEIQRTEQGDSAMYLCASGRAGGPLNEQFFGPGTRLTVL.

Many counts were recorded for this clonotype. The rearrangement links TRBV11-2 to TRBJ1-4, with 9 bases that match TRBD1. Germline-derived CDR1 and CDR2 are SGHAT and FQNNGV. Trimming at V came to 3 bases and at J to 7 bases, leaving 6 bases not matched to a gene. This CDR3 has 15 amino acids. This CDR3 is CASSFRTGEVEKLFF. In DNA form, the CDR3 reads TGTGCCAGCAGCTTCAGGACAGGGGAGGTTGAAAAACTGTTTTTT.

This clonotype was seen at least ten times. The chain links TRBV12-3 or TRBV12-4 to TRBJ1-5; TRBD1 matches at 7 bases. V was pared by 8 bases and J by 2 bases, with 24 bases of the junction left unmatched. This CDR3 is built from 20 residues. The CDR3 loop is CASHPAPRDRVQGGNQPQHF. Here the CDR3 DNA reads TGTGCCAGCCACCCGGCCCCGCGGGACAGAGTTCAAGGGGGCAATCAGCCCCAGCATTTT.

At least ten counts were recorded for this clonotype. This chain links TRBV20-1 with TRBJ1-4, with D perhaps TRBD1 (5 bases). With 0 bases removed from V and 1 base from J, the gap between germline ends came to 12 bases. The CDR3 spans 16 residues. CDR1 is DFQATT, CDR2 SNEGSKA, per germline (reference sequence). This chain's CDR3 is CSARDSGGRTNEKLFF. The CDR3 region has the DNA TGCAGTGCTAGAGATTCCGGGGGGAGAACTAATGAAAAACTGTTTTTT.

This clonotype occurred many times. This rearrangement joins TRBV20-1 to TRBJ2-5, with TRBD2 matching 7 bases. The germline V gene has CDR1 DFQATT and CDR2 SNEGSKA (reference sequence). V gave up 6 bases and J gave up 3 bases; unmatched junction bases: 7. The CDR3 runs 13 residues. The CDR3, as DNA: TGCAGTGCATCCGGGACTACCAAAGAGACCCAGTACTTC. The encoded protein is CSASGTTKETQYF.

The CDR3: CASSARTGGRTEAFF. The CDR3 DNA reads as TGTGCCAGCAGTGCCCGGACAGGGGGCCGAACTGAAGCTTTCTTT. The rearrangement uses TRBV6-1 and TRBJ1-1; 11 bases line up with TRBD1. V dropped 4 bases and J dropped 5; count of bases not matched to a gene: 6. The CDR3 is 15 residues long. The V gene's germline CDR1 is MNHNS and CDR2 SASEGT.

Worth noting for this clonotype: Just one base apart from a much larger clone, this may be a read error. Since the CDR3 does not end with the conserved phenylalanine or tryptophan, this likely comes from a read error. This chain connects TRBV7-2 to TRBJ2-1; 7 nucleotides match TRBD2. Germline loops: CDR1 SGHTA, CDR2 FQGNSA. Unmatched junction bases numbered 4, after V lost 5 bases and J lost 0 bases. CDR3 size: 15 residues. DNA of the CDR3: TGTGCCAGCAGCCTAAGCGGGATCTCCTACAATGAGCAGTTCTTA. Translating it yields CASSLSGISYNEQFL.